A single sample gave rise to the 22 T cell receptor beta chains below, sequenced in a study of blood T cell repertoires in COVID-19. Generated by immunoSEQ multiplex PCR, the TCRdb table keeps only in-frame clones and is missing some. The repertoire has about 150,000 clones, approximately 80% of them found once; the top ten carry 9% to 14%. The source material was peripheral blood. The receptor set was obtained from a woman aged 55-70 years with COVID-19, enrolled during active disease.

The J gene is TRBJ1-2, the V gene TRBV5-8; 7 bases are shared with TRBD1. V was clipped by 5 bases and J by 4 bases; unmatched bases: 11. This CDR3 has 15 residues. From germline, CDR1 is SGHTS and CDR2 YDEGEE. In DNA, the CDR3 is TGTGCCAGCAGAGTGGGGACAGCAAGACTCTATGGCTACACCTTC. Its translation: CASRVGTARLYGYTF.

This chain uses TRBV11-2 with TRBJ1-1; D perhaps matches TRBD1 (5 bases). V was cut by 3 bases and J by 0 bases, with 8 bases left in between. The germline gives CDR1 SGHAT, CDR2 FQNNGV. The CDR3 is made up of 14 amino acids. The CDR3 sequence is CASSLGLMNTEAFF. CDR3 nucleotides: TGTGCCAGCAGCTTGGGACTCATGAACACTGAAGCTTTCTTT.

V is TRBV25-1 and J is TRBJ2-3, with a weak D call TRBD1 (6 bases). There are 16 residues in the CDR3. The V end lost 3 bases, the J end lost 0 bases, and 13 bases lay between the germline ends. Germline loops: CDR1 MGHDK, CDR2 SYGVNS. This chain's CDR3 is CASSDSGQTSTDTQYF. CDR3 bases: TGTGCCAGCAGTGACTCCGGACAGACTAGCACAGATACGCAGTATTTT.

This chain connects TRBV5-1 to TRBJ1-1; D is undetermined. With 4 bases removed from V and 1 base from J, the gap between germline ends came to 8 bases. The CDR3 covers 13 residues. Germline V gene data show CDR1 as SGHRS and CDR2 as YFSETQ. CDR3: CASSTGANTEAFF. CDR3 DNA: TGCGCCAGCAGCACCGGAGCGAACACTGAAGCTTTCTTT.

The CDR3 DNA reads TGCGCCAGCAGCTTAAGACTTAACAATGAGCAGTTCTTC. It translates to CASSLRLNNEQFF. V gene TRBV5-1 combines with J gene TRBJ2-1; D gene uncertain. The CDR3 consists of 13 residues. In germline, CDR1 is SGHRS, CDR2 YFSETQ. Trimming took 2 bases from V and 5 from J, leaving 8 bases between them.

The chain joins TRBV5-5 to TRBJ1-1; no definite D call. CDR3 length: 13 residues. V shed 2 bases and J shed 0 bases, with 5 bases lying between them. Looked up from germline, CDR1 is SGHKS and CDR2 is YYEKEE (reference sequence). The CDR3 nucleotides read TGTGCCAGCAGCTTTGAGTTGAACACTGAAGCTTTCTTT. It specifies CASSFELNTEAFF.

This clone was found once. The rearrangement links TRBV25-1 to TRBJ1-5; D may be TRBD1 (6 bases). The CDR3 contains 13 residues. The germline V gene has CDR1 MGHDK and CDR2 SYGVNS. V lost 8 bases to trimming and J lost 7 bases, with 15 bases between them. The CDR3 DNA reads TGTGCCAGCCGGGGGGGCAGCGGACAGCCCCAGCATTTT. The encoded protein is CASRGGSGQPQHF.

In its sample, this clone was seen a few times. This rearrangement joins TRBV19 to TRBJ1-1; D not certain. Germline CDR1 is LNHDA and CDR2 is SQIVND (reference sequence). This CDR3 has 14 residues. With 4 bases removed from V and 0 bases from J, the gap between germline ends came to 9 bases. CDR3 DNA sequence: TGTGCCAGTAGTAGGAGAGGGCTGAACACTGAAGCTTTCTTT. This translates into CASSRRGLNTEAFF.

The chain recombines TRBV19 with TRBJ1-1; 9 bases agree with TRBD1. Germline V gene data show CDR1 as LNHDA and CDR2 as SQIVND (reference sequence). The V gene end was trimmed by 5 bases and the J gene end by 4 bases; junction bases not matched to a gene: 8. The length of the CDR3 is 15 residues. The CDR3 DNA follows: TGTGCCAGTAGTCCGCGACAGGGGGTCGGCACTGAAGCTTTCTTT. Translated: CASSPRQGVGTEAFF.

The DNA of the CDR3 is TGTGCCAGCAGCATCGGACAGGTCTCTGGAAACACCATATATTTT. Protein sequence: CASSIGQVSGNTIYF. The V call is TRBV14, the J call TRBJ1-3, with TRBD1 matching over 7 bases. J was trimmed by 0 bases and V by 5 bases; bases with no gene match: 4. This CDR3 region has 15 residues. CDR1 and CDR2 from the germline V gene are SGHDN and FVKESK. The whole variable domain, remainder taken from reference TRBV14 and TRBJ1-3, is EAGVTQFPSHSVIEKGQTVTLRCDPISGHDNLYWYRRVMGKEIKFLLHFVKESKQDESGMPNNRFLAERTGGTYSTLKVQPAELEDSGVYFCASSIGQVSGNTIYFGEGSWLTVV.

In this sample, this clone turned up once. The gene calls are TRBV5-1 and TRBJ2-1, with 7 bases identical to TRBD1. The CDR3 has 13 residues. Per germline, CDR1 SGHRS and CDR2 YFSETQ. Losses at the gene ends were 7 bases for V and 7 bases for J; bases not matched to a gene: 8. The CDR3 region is CASRRQGLNEQFF. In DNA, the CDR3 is TGCGCCAGCCGCAGACAGGGTTTAAATGAGCAGTTCTTC.

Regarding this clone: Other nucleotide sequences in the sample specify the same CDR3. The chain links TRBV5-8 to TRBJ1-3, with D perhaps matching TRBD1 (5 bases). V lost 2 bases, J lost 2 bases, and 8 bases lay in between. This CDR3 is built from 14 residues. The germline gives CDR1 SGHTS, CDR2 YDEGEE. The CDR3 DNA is TGTGCCAGCAGCTTACGGGGGGCTGGAAACACCATATATTTT. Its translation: CASSLRGAGNTIYF.

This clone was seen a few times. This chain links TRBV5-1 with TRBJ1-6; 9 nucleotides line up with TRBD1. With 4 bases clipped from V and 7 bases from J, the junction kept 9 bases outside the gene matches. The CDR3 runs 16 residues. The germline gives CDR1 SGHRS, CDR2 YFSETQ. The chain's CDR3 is CASSLSAGQGNSPLHF. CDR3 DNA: TGCGCCAGCAGCCTATCCGCGGGACAGGGCAATTCACCCCTCCACTTT.

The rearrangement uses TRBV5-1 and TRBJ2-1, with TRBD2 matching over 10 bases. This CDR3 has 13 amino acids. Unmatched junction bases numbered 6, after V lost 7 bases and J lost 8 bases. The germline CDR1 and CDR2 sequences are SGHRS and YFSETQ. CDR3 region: CASGAGGGYEQFF. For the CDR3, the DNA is TGCGCCAGCGGAGCGGGAGGGGGCTATGAGCAGTTCTTC. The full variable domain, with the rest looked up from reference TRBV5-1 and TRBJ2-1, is KAGVTQTPRYLIKTRGQQVTLSCSPISGHRSVSWYQQTPGQGLQFLFEYFSETQRNKGNFPGRFSGRQFSNSRSEMNVSTLELGDSALYLCASGAGGGYEQFFGPGTRLTVL.

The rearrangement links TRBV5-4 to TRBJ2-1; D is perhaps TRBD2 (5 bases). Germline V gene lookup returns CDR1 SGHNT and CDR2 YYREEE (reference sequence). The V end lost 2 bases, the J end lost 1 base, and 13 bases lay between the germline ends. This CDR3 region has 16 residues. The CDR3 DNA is TGTGCCAGCAGCTTTATAAGGGAGTCTTCCTACAATGAGCAGTTCTTC. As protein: CASSFIRESSYNEQFF.

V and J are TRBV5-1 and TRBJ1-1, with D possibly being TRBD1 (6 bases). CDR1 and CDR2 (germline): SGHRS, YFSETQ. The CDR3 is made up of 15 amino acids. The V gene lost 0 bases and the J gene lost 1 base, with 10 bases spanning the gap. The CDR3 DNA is TGCGCCAGCAGCTTGGCTGGGACAACGAACACTGAAGCTTTCTTT. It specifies CASSLAGTTNTEAFF.

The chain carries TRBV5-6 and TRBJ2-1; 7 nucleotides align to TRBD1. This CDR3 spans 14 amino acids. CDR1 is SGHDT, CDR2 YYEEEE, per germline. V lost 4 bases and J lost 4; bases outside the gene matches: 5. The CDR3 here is CASSPGQRYNEQFF. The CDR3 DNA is TGTGCCAGCAGCCCGGGACAGAGGTACAATGAGCAGTTCTTC.

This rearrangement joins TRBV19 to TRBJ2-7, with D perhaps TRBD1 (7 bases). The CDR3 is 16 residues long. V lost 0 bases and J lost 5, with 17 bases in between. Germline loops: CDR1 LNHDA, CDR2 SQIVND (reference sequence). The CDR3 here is CASSIDGEQGRNEQYV. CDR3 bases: TGTGCCAGTAGTATAGATGGAGAACAGGGGAGGAACGAGCAGTACGTC.

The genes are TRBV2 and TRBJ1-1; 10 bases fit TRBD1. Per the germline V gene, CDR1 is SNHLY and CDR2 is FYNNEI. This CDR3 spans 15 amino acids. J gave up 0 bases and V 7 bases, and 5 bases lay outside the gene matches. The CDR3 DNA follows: TGTGCCAGCAAGGGACAGGGGACCATGAACACTGAAGCTTTCTTT. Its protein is CASKGQGTMNTEAFF. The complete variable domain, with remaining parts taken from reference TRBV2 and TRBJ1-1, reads EPEVTQTPSHQVTQMGQEVILRCVPISNHLYFYWYRQILGQKVEFLVSFYNNEISEKSEIFDDQFSVERPDGSNFTLKIRSTKLEDSAMYFCASKGQGTMNTEAFFGQGTRLTVV.

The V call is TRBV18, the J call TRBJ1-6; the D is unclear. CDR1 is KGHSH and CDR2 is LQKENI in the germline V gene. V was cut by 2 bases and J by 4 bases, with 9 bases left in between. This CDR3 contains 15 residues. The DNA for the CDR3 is TGTGCCAGCTCACCAGGGAGTTTGTATAATTCACCCCTCCACTTT. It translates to CASSPGSLYNSPLHF.

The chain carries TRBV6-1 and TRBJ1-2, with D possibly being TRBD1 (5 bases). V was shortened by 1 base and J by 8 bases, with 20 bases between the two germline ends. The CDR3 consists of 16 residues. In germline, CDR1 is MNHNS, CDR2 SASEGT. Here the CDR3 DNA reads TGTGCCAGCAGTGAAGTACTAAGGTTATCAAGGGGCGGCTACACCTTC. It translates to CASSEVLRLSRGGYTF.

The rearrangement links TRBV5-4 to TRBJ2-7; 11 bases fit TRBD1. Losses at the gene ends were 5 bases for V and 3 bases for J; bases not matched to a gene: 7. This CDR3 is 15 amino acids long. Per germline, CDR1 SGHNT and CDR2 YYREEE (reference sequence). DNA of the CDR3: TGTGCCAGCAGGTCCGGGACAGGGGGTATCTACGAGCAGTACTTC. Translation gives CASRSGTGGIYEQYF.